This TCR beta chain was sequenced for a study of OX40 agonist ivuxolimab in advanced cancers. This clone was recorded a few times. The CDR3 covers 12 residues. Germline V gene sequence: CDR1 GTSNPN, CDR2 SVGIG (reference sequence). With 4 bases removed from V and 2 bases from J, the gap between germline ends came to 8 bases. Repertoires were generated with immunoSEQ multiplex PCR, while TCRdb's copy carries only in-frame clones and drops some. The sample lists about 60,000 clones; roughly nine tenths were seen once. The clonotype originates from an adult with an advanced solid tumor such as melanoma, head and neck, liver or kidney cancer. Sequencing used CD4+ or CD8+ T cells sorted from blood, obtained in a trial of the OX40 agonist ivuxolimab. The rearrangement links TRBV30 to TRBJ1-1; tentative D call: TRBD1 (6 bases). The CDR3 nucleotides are TGTGCCTGGACACAGGGAAACACTGAAGCTTTCTTT. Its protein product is CAWTQGNTEAFF.